This TCR beta chain was sequenced for a study of low-dose radiotherapy and immunotherapy resistance in tumors. Across the whole study: Every day for four cycles from cycle 1 day 1, patients took 300 mg of oral aspirin.

Germline loops: CDR1 SQVTM, CDR2 ANQGSEA. The CDR3 totals 11 residues. Trimming removed 4 bases from V and 4 bases from J, with 7 bases in between. Time point noted: after trial treatment. Regarding treatment: LDRT plus nivolumab, ipilimumab, low-dose cyclophosphamide and aspirin (RACIN trial). Eligible patients had advanced solid tumors lacking tumor-infiltrating lymphocytes. TRAV- and TRBV-specific primers primed first-strand cDNA, covering alpha and beta chains. TCRs underwent 15 to 25 PCR cycles of amplification with a constant-region primer and V-primer adapter. TCRdb re-analysed the reads in MiXCR, keeping a single row per CDR3 protein. The table includes about 39,000 distinct CDR3 sequences, 20% detected once.

The clonotype comes from a female donor with ovarian cancer. Source: PBMCs, taken after low-dose radiotherapy plus immunotherapy. The chain is built from TRBV29-1 and TRBJ1-1; unclear D gene. The CDR3 sequence: CSVVLLTEAFF. The CDR3 DNA sequence: TGCAGCGTTGTCCTCCTCACTGAAGCTTTCTTT.